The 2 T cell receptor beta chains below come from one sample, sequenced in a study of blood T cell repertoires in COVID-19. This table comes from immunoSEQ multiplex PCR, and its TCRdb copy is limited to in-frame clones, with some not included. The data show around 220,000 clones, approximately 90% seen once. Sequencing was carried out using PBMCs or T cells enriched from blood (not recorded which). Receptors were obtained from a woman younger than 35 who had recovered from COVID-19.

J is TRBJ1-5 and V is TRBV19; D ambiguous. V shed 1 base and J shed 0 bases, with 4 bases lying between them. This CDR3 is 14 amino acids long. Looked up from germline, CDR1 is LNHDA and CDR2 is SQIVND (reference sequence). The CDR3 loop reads CASSIVYSNQPQHF. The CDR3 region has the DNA TGTGCCAGTAGTATAGTATATAGCAATCAGCCCCAGCATTTT.

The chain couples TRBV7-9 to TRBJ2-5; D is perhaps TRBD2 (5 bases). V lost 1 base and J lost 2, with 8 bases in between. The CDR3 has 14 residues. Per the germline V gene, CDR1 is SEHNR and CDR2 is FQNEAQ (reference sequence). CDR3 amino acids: CASSLERGQETQYF. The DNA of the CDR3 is TGTGCCAGCAGCTTAGAACGGGGTCAAGAGACCCAGTACTTC.